The rows below give T cell receptor beta chains drawn from one sample of a study of cytomegalovirus exposure and HLA in healthy donors. Assay used: immunoSEQ multiplex PCR; TCRdb lists only in-frame clones, some missing. There are hundreds of thousands of clones in the sample; 80% to 90% occur only once, and 2% to 3% lies in the top ten. Sequencing used PBMCs. Source of these receptors: a woman aged 18-35 years in good health and CMV-seronegative. CDR3s include the opening cysteine and the closing phenylalanine or tryptophan. A D gene is named only where the DNA matches it firmly. The listing skips clone size in some rows; elsewhere it reads once, few, many or a size class.

J gene: TRBJ2-1; clone size: once; D gene: TRBD2; V gene: TRBV27; CDR3 protein: CASSTRTSGGAGEQFF; CDR3 DNA: TGTGCCAGCAGTACCAGGACTAGCGGGGGGGCCGGTGAGCAGTTCTTC
J gene: TRBJ2-7; clone size: NA; D gene: NA; V gene: TRBV5-8; CDR3 protein: CASSLGGPGYEQYF; CDR3 DNA: TGTGCCAGCAGCTTGGGCGGGCCGGGCTACGAGCAGTACTTC
J gene: TRBJ1-3; clone size: NA; D gene: TRBD1; V gene: TRBV6-6; CDR3 protein: CASRRDSGNTIYF; CDR3 DNA: TGTGCCAGCAGGCGGGACAGTGGAAACACCATATATTTT
J gene: TRBJ2-7; clone size: NA; D gene: NA; V gene: TRBV11-2; CDR3 protein: CASSFGGYEQYF; CDR3 DNA: TGTGCCAGCAGCTTCGGGGGCTACGAGCAGTACTTC
J gene: TRBJ2-5; clone size: few; D gene: NA; V gene: TRBV7-2; CDR3 protein: CASSSEWSAETQYF; CDR3 DNA: TGTGCCAGCAGCTCTGAGTGGAGCGCAGAGACCCAGTACTTC
J gene: TRBJ1-1; clone size: NA; D gene: NA; V gene: TRBV11-2; CDR3 protein: CASSVGLDTEAFF; CDR3 DNA: TGTGCCAGCAGCGTCGGGTTGGACACTGAAGCTTTCTTT
J gene: TRBJ1-4; clone size: NA; D gene: NA; V gene: TRBV7-9; CDR3 protein: CSSSIEGEKLFF; CDR3 DNA: TGTTCCAGCAGCATTGAGGGTGAAAAACTGTTTTTT
J gene: TRBJ2-1; clone size: NA; D gene: TRBD1; V gene: TRBV2; CDR3 protein: CASSDSWYRGYNEQFF; CDR3 DNA: TGTGCCAGCAGCGACTCCTGGTACAGGGGGTACAATGAGCAGTTCTTC
J gene: TRBJ2-2; clone size: NA; D gene: TRBD1; V gene: TRBV9; CDR3 protein: CASSPRTGGGTGELFF; CDR3 DNA: TGTGCCAGCAGCCCTCGGACAGGGGGCGGCACCGGGGAGCTGTTTTTT
J gene: TRBJ1-1; clone size: NA; D gene: TRBD1; V gene: TRBV6-6; CDR3 protein: CASSRTLQGVAFF; CDR3 DNA: TGTGCCAGCAGCCGAACCCTACAGGGGGTAGCTTTCTTT
J gene: TRBJ1-4; clone size: NA; D gene: TRBD1; V gene: TRBV25-1; CDR3 protein: CASSVGQREKLFF; CDR3 DNA: TGTGCCAGCAGTGTGGGACAGCGTGAAAAACTGTTTTTT
J gene: TRBJ1-2; clone size: NA; D gene: NA; V gene: TRBV10-3; CDR3 protein: CAISESSRTVNYGYTF; CDR3 DNA: TGTGCCATCAGTGAGTCGTCCCGAACAGTTAACTATGGCTACACCTTC
J gene: TRBJ1-6; clone size: NA; D gene: NA; V gene: TRBV27; CDR3 protein: CASSFRNSPLHF; CDR3 DNA: TGTGCCAGCAGTTTCAGAAATTCACCCCTCCACTTT
J gene: TRBJ1-1; clone size: NA; D gene: NA; V gene: TRBV27; CDR3 protein: CASGRDIILNTEAFF; CDR3 DNA: TGTGCCAGCGGACGGGACATTATATTGAACACTGAAGCTTTCTTT
J gene: TRBJ1-4; clone size: NA; D gene: TRBD1; V gene: TRBV7-9; CDR3 protein: CASSLTNRGRDEKLFF; CDR3 DNA: TGTGCCAGCAGCTTAACAAACAGGGGGCGCGATGAAAAACTGTTTTTT
J gene: TRBJ1-2; clone size: NA; D gene: TRBD1; V gene: TRBV14; CDR3 protein: CASSQVTGEYGYTF; CDR3 DNA: TGTGCCAGCAGCCAAGTTACAGGGGAATATGGCTACACCTTC
J gene: TRBJ1-2; clone size: few; D gene: TRBD1; V gene: TRBV6-1; CDR3 protein: CASTPITTGNYGYTF; CDR3 DNA: TGTGCCAGCACCCCAATCACGACAGGGAACTATGGCTACACCTTC
J gene: TRBJ2-5; clone size: NA; D gene: TRBD1; V gene: TRBV5-1; CDR3 protein: CASSQRTGGETQYF; CDR3 DNA: TGCGCCAGCAGCCAGCGGACAGGGGGAGAGACCCAGTACTTC